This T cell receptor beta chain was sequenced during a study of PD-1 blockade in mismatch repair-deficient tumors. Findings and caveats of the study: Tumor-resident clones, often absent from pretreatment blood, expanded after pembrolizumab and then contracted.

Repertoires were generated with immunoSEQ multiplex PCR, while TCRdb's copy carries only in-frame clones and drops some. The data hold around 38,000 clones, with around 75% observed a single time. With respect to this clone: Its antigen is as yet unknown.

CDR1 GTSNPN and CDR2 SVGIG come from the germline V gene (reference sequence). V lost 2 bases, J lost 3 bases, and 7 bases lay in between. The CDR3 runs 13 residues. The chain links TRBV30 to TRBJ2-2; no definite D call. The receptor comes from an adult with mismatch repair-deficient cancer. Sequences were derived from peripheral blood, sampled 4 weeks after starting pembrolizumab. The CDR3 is CAWSTYYTGELFF. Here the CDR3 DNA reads TGTGCCTGGAGTACGTATTACACCGGGGAGCTGTTTTTT.